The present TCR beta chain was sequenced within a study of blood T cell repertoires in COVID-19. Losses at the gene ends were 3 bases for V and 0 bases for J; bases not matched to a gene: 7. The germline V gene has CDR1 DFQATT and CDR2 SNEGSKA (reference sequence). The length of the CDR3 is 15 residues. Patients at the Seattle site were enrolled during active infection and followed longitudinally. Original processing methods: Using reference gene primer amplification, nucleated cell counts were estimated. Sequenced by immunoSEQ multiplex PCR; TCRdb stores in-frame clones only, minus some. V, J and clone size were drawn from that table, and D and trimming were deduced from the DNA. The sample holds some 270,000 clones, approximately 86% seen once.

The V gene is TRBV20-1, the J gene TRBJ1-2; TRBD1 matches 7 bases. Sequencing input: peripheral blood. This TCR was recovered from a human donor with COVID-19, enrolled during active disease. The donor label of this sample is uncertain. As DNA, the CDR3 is TGCAGTGCTAGTCTTTCGGACAGGCCTAACTATGGCTACACCTTC. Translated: CSASLSDRPNYGYTF.